This T cell receptor beta chain was recovered during a study of cytomegalovirus exposure and HLA in healthy donors. This CDR3 has 14 residues. In germline, CDR1 is KGHSH, CDR2 LQKENI. Trimming took 3 bases from V and 4 from J, leaving 9 bases between them. PCR involved 60 Vbeta and 13 Jbeta primers. Sequenced by immunoSEQ multiplex PCR; TCRdb stores in-frame clones only, minus some. The sample holds about 200,000 clones; 60% to 85% are singletons and the top ten take about 14%. Study-wide results and caveats: One variant, a missense change in DCLRE1C, was linked in a later analysis to TCR beta V- and J-gene trimming.

Comment on this clone: Its antigen is currently unknown.

Sequences were obtained from PBMCs. The chain has TRBV18 and TRBJ2-2, with a tentative D call TRBD2 (6 bases). The origin of this receptor is a man in his forties or fifties in good health and CMV-seronegative. For the CDR3, the DNA is TGTGCCAGCTCACCCCCGGGGGTCACCGGGGAGCTGTTTTTT. Its protein is CASSPPGVTGELFF.